This TCR beta chain was recovered during a study of shared clonotypes between healthy human individuals. The study's findings and limits: Investigators expected sequencing depth to affect clonotype sharing among donors.

Of note for this clone: What it binds is not known. Within the sample, other DNA sequences also encode this same CDR3.

Trimming took 0 bases from V and 5 from J, leaving 7 bases between them. CDR3 length: 13 amino acids. The germline gives CDR1 KGHSH, CDR2 LQKENI. Profiled with immunoSEQ multiplex PCR; TCRdb holds only in-frame clones, not every one. The sample lists about 980,000 clones, around 80% seen once, with about 1.5% in the top ten. This chain joins TRBV18 and TRBJ2-5; perhaps TRBD2 as D (5 bases). This receptor was taken from a young man in good health. The sequenced sample consisted of memory CD4+ T cells sorted from blood. The subset was: CD45RA-negative fraction. The CDR3 here is CASSPPGGETQYF. In nucleotides, the CDR3 is TGTGCCAGCTCACCACCGGGCGGGGAGACCCAGTACTTC. The entire variable domain, with the rest obtained from reference TRBV18 and TRBJ2-5, is as follows: NAGVMQNPRHLVRRRGQEARLRCSPMKGHSHVYWYRQLPEEGLKFMVYLQKENIIDESGMPKERFSAEFPKEGPSILRIQQVVRGDSAAYFCASSPPGGETQYFGPGTRLLVL.